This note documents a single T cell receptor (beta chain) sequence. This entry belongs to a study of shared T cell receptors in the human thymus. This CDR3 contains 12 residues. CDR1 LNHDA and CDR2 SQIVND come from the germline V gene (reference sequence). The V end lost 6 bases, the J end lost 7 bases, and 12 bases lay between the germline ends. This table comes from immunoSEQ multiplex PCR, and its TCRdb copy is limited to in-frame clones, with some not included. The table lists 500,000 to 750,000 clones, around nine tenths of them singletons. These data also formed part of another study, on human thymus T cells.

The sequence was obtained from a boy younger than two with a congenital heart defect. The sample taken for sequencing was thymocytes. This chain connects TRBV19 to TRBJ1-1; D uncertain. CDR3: CASSYRNLEAFF. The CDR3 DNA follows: TGTGCCAGTAGCTATCGAAACCTTGAAGCTTTCTTT. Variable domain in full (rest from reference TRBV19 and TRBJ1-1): DGGITQSPKYLFRKEGQNVTLSCEQNLNHDAMYWYRQDPGQGLRLIYYSQIVNDFQKGDIAEGYSVSREKKESFPLTVTSAQKNPTAFYLCASSYRNLEAFFGQGTRLTVV.